This is a list of T cell receptor beta chains from one sample in a study of blood T cell repertoires in COVID-19. Data came from immunoSEQ multiplex PCR; TCRdb stores just in-frame clones and leaves some out. The table has 360,000 or so clones, under 85% seen once. Sample: PBMCs or T cells enriched from blood (not recorded which). The origin of the receptors is a woman in her fifties or sixties who had recovered from COVID-19. Each CDR3 is given with its conserved first and last residue. A D gene is named only where the DNA matches it firmly. The listing skips clone size in some rows; elsewhere it reads once, few, many or a size class.

V gene	D gene	J gene	clone size	CDR3 DNA	CDR3 protein
TRBV4-3	TRBD1	TRBJ2-3	.	TGCGCCAGCAGCCAAGATCGGACAGGGATTGATACGCAGTATTTT	CASSQDRTGIDTQYF
TRBV4-2	TRBD2	TRBJ2-1	.	TGTGCCAGCAGCCCTAGCGGGGGGGCGAATGAGCAGTTCTTC	CASSPSGGANEQFF
TRBV5-1	TRBD2	TRBJ2-7	.	TGCGCCAGCAGACCCGGGACTAGCCTCCACGAGCAGTACTTC	CASRPGTSLHEQYF
TRBV5-1	TRBD1	TRBJ2-1	.	TGCGCCAGCAGCGTCTCGGGGACAGGGGTTGCCTATGAGCAGTTCTTC	CASSVSGTGVAYEQFF
TRBV30	.	TRBJ1-1	.	TGTGCCTGGAGCTCGGACAAGAACACTGAAGCTTTCTTT	CAWSSDKNTEAFF
TRBV7-8	TRBD2	TRBJ2-7	.	TGTGCCAGCAGCTTATCTCCCCCTAGCGGGCTATCCTACGAGCAGTACTTC	CASSLSPPSGLSYEQYF
TRBV19	TRBD2	TRBJ2-2	once	TGTGCCAGTAGTCAAGGACTAGCGCGCACCGGGGAGCTGTTTTTT	CASSQGLARTGELFF
TRBV11-3	.	TRBJ1-1	many	TGTGCCAGCAGCCTTTGGCACACTGAAGCTTTCTTT	CASSLWHTEAFF
TRBV12-3/TRBV12-4	.	TRBJ1-1	.	TGTGCCAGCAGCAAACCGACAGCTGCTGAAGCTTTCTTT	CASSKPTAAEAFF
TRBV18	.	TRBJ1-1	.	TGTGCCAGCTCCCCCGGTAAGGGCAGGGTGGTCACTGAAGCTTTCTTT	CASSPGKGRVVTEAFF
TRBV27	TRBD1	TRBJ1-2	.	TGTGCCAGCAGTAGAATGGACAGGGGTGGGTATGGCTACACCTTC	CASSRMDRGGYGYTF
TRBV7-2	.	TRBJ2-7	.	TGTGCCAGCAGCTTAGCGCGGATAGAGCAGTACTTC	CASSLARIEQYF
TRBV16	.	TRBJ1-2	.	TGTGCCAGCAGCTCCGACAGGAACGGCTATGGCTACACCTTC	CASSSDRNGYGYTF
TRBV19	.	TRBJ1-5	.	TGTGCCAGTAGTAGCAGAGGCCAGCCCCAGCATTTT	CASSSRGQPQHF